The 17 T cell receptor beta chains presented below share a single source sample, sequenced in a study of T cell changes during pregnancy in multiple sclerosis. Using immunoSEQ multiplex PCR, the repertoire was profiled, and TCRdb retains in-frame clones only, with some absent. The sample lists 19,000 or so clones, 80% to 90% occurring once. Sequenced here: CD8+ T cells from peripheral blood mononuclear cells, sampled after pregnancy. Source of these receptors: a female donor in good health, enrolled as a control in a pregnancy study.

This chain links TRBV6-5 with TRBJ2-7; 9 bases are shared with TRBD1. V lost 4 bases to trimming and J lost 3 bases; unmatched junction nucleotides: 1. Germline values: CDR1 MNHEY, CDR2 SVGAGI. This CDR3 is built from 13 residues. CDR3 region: CASSSDRGYEQYF. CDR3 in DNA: TGTGCCAGCAGTTCGGACAGGGGCTACGAGCAGTACTTC.

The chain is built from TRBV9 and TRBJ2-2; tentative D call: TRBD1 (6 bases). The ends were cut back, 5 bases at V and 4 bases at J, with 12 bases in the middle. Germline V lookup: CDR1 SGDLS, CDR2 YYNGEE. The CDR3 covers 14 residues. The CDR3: CASSDTGTTGELFF. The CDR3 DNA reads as TGTGCCAGCAGTGACACAGGGACCACCGGGGAGCTGTTTTTT.

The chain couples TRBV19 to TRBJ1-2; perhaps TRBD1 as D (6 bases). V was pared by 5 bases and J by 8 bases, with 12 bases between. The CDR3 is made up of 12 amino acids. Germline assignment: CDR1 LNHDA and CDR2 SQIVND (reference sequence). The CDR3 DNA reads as TGTGCCAGTAGTCCCCGACAGGTCGGCTACACCTTC. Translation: CASSPRQVGYTF.

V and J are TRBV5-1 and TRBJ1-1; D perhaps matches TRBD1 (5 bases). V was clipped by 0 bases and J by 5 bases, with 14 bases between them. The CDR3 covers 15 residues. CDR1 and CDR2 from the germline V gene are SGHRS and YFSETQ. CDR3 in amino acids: CASSLEGQIRTEAFF. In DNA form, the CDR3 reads TGCGCCAGCAGCTTGGAAGGACAAATTCGGACTGAAGCTTTCTTT.

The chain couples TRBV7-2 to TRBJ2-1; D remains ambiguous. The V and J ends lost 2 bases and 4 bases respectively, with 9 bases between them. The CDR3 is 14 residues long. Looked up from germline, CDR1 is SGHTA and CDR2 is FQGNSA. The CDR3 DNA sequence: TGTGCCAGCAGCTTATCCGAGGTTTACAATGAGCAGTTCTTC. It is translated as CASSLSEVYNEQFF.

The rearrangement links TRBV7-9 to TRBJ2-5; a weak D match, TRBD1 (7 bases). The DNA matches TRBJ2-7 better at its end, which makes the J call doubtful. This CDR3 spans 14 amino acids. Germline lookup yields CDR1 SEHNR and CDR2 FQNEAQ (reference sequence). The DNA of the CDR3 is TGTGCCAGCAGCTCGGAGGGACAGCCCCACGAGCAGTACTTC. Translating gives CASSSEGQPHEQYF.

The CDR3 region is CASIGRGEHNEQFF. CDR3 in DNA: TGTGCCAGCATCGGGCGGGGGGAGCACAATGAGCAGTTCTTC. The gene calls are TRBV6-6 and TRBJ2-1; 8 nucleotides align to TRBD2. V was clipped by 7 bases and J by 5 bases; unmatched bases: 7. Germline CDR1 MNHNY, CDR2 SVGAGI (reference sequence). The CDR3 loop spans 14 amino acids.

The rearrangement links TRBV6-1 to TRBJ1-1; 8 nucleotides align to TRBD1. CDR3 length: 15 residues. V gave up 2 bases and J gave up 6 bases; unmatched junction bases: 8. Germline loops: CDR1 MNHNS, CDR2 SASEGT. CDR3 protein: CASSERTGIIAEAFF. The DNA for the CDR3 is TGTGCCAGCAGTGAAAGGACAGGGATCATCGCTGAAGCTTTCTTT.

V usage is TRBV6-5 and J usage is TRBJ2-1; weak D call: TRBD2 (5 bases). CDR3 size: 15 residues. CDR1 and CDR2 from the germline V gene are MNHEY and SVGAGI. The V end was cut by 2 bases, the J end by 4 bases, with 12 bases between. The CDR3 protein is CASSYGGPPYNEQFF. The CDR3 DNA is TGTGCCAGCAGTTACGGAGGTCCCCCATACAATGAGCAGTTCTTC.

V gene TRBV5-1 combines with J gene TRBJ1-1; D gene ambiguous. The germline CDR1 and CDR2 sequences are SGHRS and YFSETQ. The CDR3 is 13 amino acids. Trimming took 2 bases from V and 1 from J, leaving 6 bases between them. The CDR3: CASSFGGNTEAFF. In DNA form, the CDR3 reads TGCGCCAGCAGCTTTGGAGGGAACACTGAAGCTTTCTTT.

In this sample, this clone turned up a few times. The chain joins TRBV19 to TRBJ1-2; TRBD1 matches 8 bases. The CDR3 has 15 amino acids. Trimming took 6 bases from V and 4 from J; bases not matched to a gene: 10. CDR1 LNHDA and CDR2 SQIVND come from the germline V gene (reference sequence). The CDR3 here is CASSKGTGNLYGYTF. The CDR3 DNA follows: TGTGCCAGTAGCAAGGGGACAGGAAACCTCTATGGCTACACCTTC.

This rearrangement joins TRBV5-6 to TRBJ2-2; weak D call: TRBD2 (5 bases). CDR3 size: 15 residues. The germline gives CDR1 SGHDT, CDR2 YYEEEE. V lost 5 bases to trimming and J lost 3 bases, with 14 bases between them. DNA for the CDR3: TGTGCCAGCAGTATGAGGACTGACCACACCGGGGAGCTGTTTTTT. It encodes CASSMRTDHTGELFF.

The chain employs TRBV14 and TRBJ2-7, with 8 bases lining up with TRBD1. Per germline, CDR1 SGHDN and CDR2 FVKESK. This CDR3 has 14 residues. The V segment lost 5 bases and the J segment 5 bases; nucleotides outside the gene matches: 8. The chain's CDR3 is CASSMRQGSHEQYF. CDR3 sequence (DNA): TGTGCCAGCAGCATGAGACAGGGGTCCCACGAGCAGTACTTC.

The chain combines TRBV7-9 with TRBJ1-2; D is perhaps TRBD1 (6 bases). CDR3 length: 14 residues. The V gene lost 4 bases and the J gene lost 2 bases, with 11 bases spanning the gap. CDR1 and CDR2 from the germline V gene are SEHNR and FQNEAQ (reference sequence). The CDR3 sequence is CASSSDRPNYGYTF. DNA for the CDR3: TGTGCCAGCAGCTCCGACAGGCCGAACTATGGCTACACCTTC. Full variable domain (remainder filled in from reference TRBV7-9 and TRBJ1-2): DTGVSQNPRHKITKRGQNVTFRCDPISEHNRLYWYRQTLGQGPEFLTYFQNEAQLEKSRLLSDRFSAERPKGSFSTLEIQRTEQGDSAMYLCASSSDRPNYGYTFGSGTRLTVV.

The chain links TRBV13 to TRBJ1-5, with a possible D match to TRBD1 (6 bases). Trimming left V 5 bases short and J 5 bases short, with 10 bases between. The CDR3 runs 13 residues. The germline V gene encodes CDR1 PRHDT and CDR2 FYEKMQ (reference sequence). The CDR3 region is CASSRTVDQPQHF. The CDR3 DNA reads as TGTGCCAGCAGCCGGACAGTCGATCAGCCCCAGCATTTT.

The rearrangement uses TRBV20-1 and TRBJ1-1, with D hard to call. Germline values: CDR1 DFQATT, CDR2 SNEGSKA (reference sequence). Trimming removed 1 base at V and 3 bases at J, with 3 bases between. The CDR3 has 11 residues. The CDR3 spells CSARADTEAFF. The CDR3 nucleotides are TGCAGTGCTAGAGCCGACACTGAAGCTTTCTTT.

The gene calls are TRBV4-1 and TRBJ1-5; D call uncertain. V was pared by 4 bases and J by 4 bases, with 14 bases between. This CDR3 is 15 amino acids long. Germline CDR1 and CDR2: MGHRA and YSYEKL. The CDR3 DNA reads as TGCGCCAGCAGCCCCTCGGCAGGTGAGAATCAGCCCCAGCATTTT. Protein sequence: CASSPSAGENQPQHF.